One sample yielded the 9 T cell receptor beta chains listed below, sequenced in a study of T cell changes during pregnancy in multiple sclerosis. Only in-frame clones appear in the TCRdb table, and some are missing; sequencing was by immunoSEQ multiplex PCR. The repertoire holds more than 75,000 clones, with about 95% as singletons. Sequenced material: peripheral blood, taken in the third trimester of pregnancy. These receptors were obtained from a female donor with multiple sclerosis, enrolled in a pregnancy study.

This chain connects TRBV6-1 to TRBJ2-1; TRBD1 might be the D (7 bases). Trimming took 2 bases from V and 8 from J, leaving 22 bases between them. Germline CDR1 reads MNHNS; CDR2 reads SASEGT. The CDR3 extends over 17 amino acids. The CDR3 here is CASSERLAGQSIDEQFF. The CDR3 DNA reads TGTGCCAGCAGTGAACGGTTGGCGGGACAGAGTATAGATGAGCAGTTCTTC.

The DNA of the CDR3 is TGTGCCAGCAGCCAGACTAGCGGGGGGTTTGATGAGCAGTTCTTC. Amino acids: CASSQTSGGFDEQFF. V and J are TRBV7-9 and TRBJ2-1, with 13 positions matching TRBD2. The J segment lost 8 bases and the V segment lost 5 bases, leaving 6 bases of the junction unmatched. The CDR3 length is 15 residues. The germline gives CDR1 SEHNR, CDR2 FQNEAQ (reference sequence).

This sequence joins TRBV9 and TRBJ2-1, with 10 nucleotides matching TRBD2. V dropped 0 bases and J dropped 6; count of bases not matched to a gene: 9. The CDR3 is made up of 17 amino acids. Germline-derived CDR1 and CDR2 are SGDLS and YYNGEE. The CDR3 DNA sequence: TGTGCCAGCAGCGTAGATGGTAGCGGGGGGTTGCTCAATGAGCAGTTCTTC. Translated: CASSVDGSGGLLNEQFF.

This clone has only a few counts. This sequence joins TRBV27 and TRBJ1-1, with D uncertain. This CDR3 has 14 amino acids. Trimming took off 2 bases at V and 4 bases at J, with 11 bases between the two ends. CDR1 is MNHEY, CDR2 SMNVEV, per germline (reference sequence). CDR3 amino acids: CASSLGQRATEAFF. CDR3 DNA sequence: TGTGCCAGCAGTTTAGGGCAGCGGGCCACTGAAGCTTTCTTT.

The chain couples TRBV2 to TRBJ2-5, with 15 bases lining up with TRBD2. The CDR3 totals 17 residues. V was clipped by 3 bases and J by 2 bases; unmatched bases: 4. Germline CDR1 and CDR2: SNHLY and FYNNEI. CDR3 in amino acids: CASSEGTSGGYQETQYF. The CDR3 nucleotides are TGTGCCAGCAGTGAGGGGACTAGCGGGGGGTATCAAGAGACCCAGTACTTC.

The rearrangement links TRBV29-1 to TRBJ1-1; D is uncertain. The length of the CDR3 is 13 residues. Germline V CDR1 and CDR2: SQVTM, ANQGSEA. Trimming shortened V by 3 bases and J by 4 bases, and 12 bases separated the two germline ends. As DNA, the CDR3 is TGCAGCGTTGATGGCAGGTTGGTCACTGAAGCTTTCTTT. Residues: CSVDGRLVTEAFF.

J is TRBJ2-4 and V is TRBV5-6, with TRBD1 matching 7 bases. The CDR3 length is 14 residues. V lost 0 bases, J lost 7 bases, and 4 bases stayed unmatched. Germline CDR1 and CDR2: SGHDT and YYEEEE. CDR3 region: CASSLAGTDNIQYF. In DNA, the CDR3 is TGTGCCAGCAGCTTGGCAGGGACAGACAACATTCAGTACTTC.

V and J are TRBV9 and TRBJ2-3; a possible D gene is TRBD1 (6 bases). Germline CDR1 SGDLS, CDR2 YYNGEE. The CDR3 runs to 12 residues. Deletions cut 9 bases from V and 7 bases from J, with 15 bases between. The CDR3 DNA is TGTGCCACCTCTAACACAGGGAATACGCAGTATTTT. Amino acid sequence: CATSNTGNTQYF.

This clone was picked up one time. This chain uses TRBV9 with TRBJ2-5, with 14 bases matching TRBD2. V lost 2 bases to trimming and J lost 9 bases; unmatched junction nucleotides: 18. Germline V gene sequence: CDR1 SGDLS, CDR2 YYNGEE. This CDR3 region has 19 residues. The CDR3 sequence: CASSVRTERTSGGTGAQYF. The CDR3 DNA reads as TGTGCCAGCAGCGTCCGGACGGAGAGGACTAGCGGGGGGACAGGGGCCCAGTACTTC.